A single sample is the source of the 9 T cell receptor beta chains below, sequenced in a study of cytomegalovirus exposure and HLA in healthy donors. The protocol was immunoSEQ multiplex PCR, while the TCRdb copy is restricted to in-frame clones and leaves out a portion. The data contain roughly 52,000 clones, approximately 90% of them singletons. Sequences were obtained from PBMCs. The receptor set was obtained from a man younger than 35 in good health and CMV-seronegative.

This sequence joins TRBV6-5 and TRBJ2-2; 8 bases match TRBD1. The CDR3 totals 15 residues. Germline loops: CDR1 MNHEY, CDR2 SVGAGI. V dropped 5 bases and J dropped 0; count of bases not matched to a gene: 2. The CDR3 DNA is TGTGCCAGCAGTCAGGACAGGGCGAACACCGGGGAGCTGTTTTTT. Protein sequence: CASSQDRANTGELFF.

The V gene is TRBV28, the J gene TRBJ2-7; D might be TRBD2 (6 bases). Germline loops: CDR1 MDHEN, CDR2 SYDVKM. Trimming removed 2 bases at V and 4 bases at J, with 15 bases between. The CDR3 loop spans 15 amino acids. CDR3 sequence: CASSLGALAQYEQYF. In DNA form, the CDR3 reads TGTGCCAGCAGTTTAGGGGCACTAGCCCAGTACGAGCAGTACTTC.

V and J are TRBV10-3 and TRBJ2-7; 9 bases are a match to TRBD2. Germline-derived CDR1 and CDR2 are ENHRY and SYGVKD. The CDR3 has 14 residues. After removal of 10 bases from V and 6 bases from J, the junction contained 13 bases not matched to a gene. The CDR3 protein is CATNDGLAISEQYF. DNA for the CDR3: TGTGCCACAAACGATGGACTAGCGATCTCCGAGCAGTACTTC.

The DNA of the CDR3 is TGCGCCAGCAGCGGGGGGACAGGGAGTTACGAGCAGTACTTC. It is translated as CASSGGTGSYEQYF. The V and J genes are TRBV5-1 and TRBJ2-7; 9 bases are a match to TRBD1. The V segment lost 4 bases and the J segment 4 bases; nucleotides outside the gene matches: 6. In germline, CDR1 is SGHRS, CDR2 YFSETQ. The CDR3 is 14 residues long.

V is TRBV18 and J is TRBJ1-4, with 8 bases that match TRBD1. This CDR3 contains 19 residues. Germline V CDR1 and CDR2: KGHSH, LQKENI. V gave up 0 bases and J gave up 0 bases; unmatched junction bases: 9. The CDR3 DNA follows: TGTGCCAGCTCACCACCGAGAACAGGGGGGCGACCAACTAATGAAAAACTGTTTTTT. Amino acids: CASSPPRTGGRPTNEKLFF.

A single count supports this clone. This rearrangement joins TRBV5-1 to TRBJ2-7; no firm D call. The V gene lost 0 bases and the J gene lost 4 bases, with 8 bases spanning the gap. Germline V gives CDR1 SGHRS, CDR2 YFSETQ. The CDR3 contains 13 residues. CDR3 in amino acids: CASSLGDRYEQYF. The CDR3 DNA reads as TGCGCCAGCAGCTTGGGAGATCGGTACGAGCAGTACTTC.

CDR3 bases: TGTGCCAGCAGCCAAGATGGAACTAGCGGAGAGACAGATACGCAGTATTTT. As protein: CASSQDGTSGETDTQYF. The chain carries TRBV4-2 and TRBJ2-3, with 8 bases identical to TRBD2. The CDR3 consists of 17 residues. V lost 0 bases and J lost 3; bases outside the gene matches: 8. The germline V gene encodes CDR1 LGHNA and CDR2 YNFKEQ.

This clone was counted a single time. CDR3 nucleotide sequence: TGTGCCAGCAGCTTACGAGCGGGAGGGCAGAATGAGCAGTTCTTC. It codes for CASSLRAGGQNEQFF. V gene TRBV11-2 combines with J gene TRBJ2-1, with 10 bases matching TRBD2. There are 15 residues in the CDR3. Germline CDR1 is SGHAT and CDR2 is FQNNGV. J was trimmed by 7 bases and V by 2 bases; bases with no gene match: 5.

The chain is built from TRBV18 and TRBJ2-5, with a tentative D call TRBD2 (6 bases). Germline V CDR1 and CDR2: KGHSH, LQKENI. The CDR3 length is 12 residues. V was cut by 10 bases and J by 0 bases, with 9 bases left in between. DNA of the CDR3: TGTGCCACTGGGGGGTACCAAGAGACCCAGTACTTC. Its translation: CATGGYQETQYF.